This T cell receptor (beta chain) is drawn from a study of cytomegalovirus exposure and HLA in healthy donors. Study-level background: Inside one of the first data releases sat 80 million to 95 million unique TCRs taken from HLA-typed donors.

Overall study results and limits: Several of the most significant clusters appeared, in a later analysis, to be linked to common viral pathogens.

Donors were ostensibly healthy at sampling, although undocumented immune exposures were probable. The PCR was carried out with 60 Vbeta primers and 13 Jbeta primers. As originally analysed: A later analysis tallied 65 million to 85 million unique TCR beta chains, 9 million to 12 million of them shared. Here immunoSEQ multiplex PCR was the method, and the copy in TCRdb shows in-frame clones only, minus some. For V, J and clone size, that table is used; D and trimming come from the DNA. The sample contains around 110,000 clones, around 80% of which appear only once. On this clone: Its antigen is undetermined.

Germline-derived CDR1 and CDR2 are ENHRY and SYGVKD. The length of the CDR3 is 15 residues. Trimming stripped 5 bases from V and 0 bases from J, with 14 bases between. This clonotype was obtained from a man aged 25 to 40 in good health and CMV-seropositive. The genes are TRBV10-3 and TRBJ2-7; D is possibly TRBD1 (6 bases). Sequencing was carried out using PBMCs. The DNA of the CDR3 is TGTGCCATCAGTCTGGGGGACACCAACTCCTACGAGCAGTACTTC. Translated: CAISLGDTNSYEQYF.